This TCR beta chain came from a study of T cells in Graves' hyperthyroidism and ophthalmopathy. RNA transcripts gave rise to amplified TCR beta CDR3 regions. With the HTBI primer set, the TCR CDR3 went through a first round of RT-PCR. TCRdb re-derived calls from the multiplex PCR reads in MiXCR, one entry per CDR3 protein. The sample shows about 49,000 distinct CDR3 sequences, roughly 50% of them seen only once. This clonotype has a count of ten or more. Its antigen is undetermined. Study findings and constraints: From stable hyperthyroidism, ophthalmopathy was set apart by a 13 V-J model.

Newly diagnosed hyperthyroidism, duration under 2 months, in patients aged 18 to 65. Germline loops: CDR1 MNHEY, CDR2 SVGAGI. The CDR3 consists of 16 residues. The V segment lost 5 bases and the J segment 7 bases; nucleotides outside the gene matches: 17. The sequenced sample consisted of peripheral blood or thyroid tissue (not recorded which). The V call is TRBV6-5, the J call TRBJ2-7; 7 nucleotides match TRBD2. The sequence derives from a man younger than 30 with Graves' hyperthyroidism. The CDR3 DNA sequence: TGTGCCAGCAGTCTGTCGGCCCTTGGGGCCGGGGGGGAGCAGTACTTC. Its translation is CASSLSALGAGGEQYF.